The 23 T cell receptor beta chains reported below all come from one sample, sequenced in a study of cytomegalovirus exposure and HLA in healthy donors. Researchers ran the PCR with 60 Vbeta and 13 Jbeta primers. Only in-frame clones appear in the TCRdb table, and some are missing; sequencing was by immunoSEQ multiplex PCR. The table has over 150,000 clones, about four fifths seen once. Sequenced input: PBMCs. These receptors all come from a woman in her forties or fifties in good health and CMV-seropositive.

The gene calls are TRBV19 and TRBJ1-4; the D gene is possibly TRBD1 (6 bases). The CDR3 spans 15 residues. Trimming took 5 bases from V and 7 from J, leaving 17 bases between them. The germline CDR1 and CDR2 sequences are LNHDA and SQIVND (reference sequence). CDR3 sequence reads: CASSAPTGGGEKLFF. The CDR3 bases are TGTGCCAGTAGTGCGCCGACAGGTGGCGGTGAAAAACTGTTTTTT.

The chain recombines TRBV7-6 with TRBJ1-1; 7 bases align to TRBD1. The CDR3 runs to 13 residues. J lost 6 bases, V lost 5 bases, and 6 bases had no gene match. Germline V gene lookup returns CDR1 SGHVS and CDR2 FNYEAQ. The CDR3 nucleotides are TGTGCCAGCAGCGACATGCAGGGGGCTGAAGCTTTCTTT. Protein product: CASSDMQGAEAFF.

The CDR3 loop is CASSTSGSLTGELFF. The CDR3, as DNA: TGTGCCAGCAGTACTTCAGGTTCTCTCACCGGGGAGCTGTTTTTT. The chain employs TRBV28 and TRBJ2-2, with D unresolved. The germline gives CDR1 MDHEN, CDR2 SYDVKM. CDR3 length equals 15 residues. Between the trimmed V and J ends, which lost 5 bases and 4 bases, there was a span of 14 bases. The variable domain in full, with the rest retrieved from reference TRBV28 and TRBJ2-2, is DVKVTQSSRYLVKRTGEKVFLECVQDMDHENMFWYRQDPGLGLRLIYFSYDVKMKEKGDIPEGYSVSREKKERFSLILESASTNQTSMYLCASSTSGSLTGELFFGEGSRLTVL.

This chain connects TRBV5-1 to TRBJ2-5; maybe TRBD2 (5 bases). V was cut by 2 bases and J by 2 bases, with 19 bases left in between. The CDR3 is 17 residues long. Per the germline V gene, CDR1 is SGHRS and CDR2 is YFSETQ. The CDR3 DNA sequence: TGCGCCAGCAGCTTCATACCGGGAATGGCTCAACAAGAGACCCAGTACTTC. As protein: CASSFIPGMAQQETQYF.

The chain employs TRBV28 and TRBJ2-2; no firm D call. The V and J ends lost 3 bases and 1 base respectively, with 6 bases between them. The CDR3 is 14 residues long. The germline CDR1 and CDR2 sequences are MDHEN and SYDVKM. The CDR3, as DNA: TGTGCCAGCAGTTTCAGGCGGAACACCGGGGAGCTGTTTTTT. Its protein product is CASSFRRNTGELFF.

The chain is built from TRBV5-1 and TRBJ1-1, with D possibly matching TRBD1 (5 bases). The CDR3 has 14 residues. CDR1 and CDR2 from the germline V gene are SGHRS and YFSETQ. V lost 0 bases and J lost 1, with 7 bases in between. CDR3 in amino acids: CASSLDRSNTEAFF. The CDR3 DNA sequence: TGCGCCAGCAGCTTGGACAGGTCGAACACTGAAGCTTTCTTT. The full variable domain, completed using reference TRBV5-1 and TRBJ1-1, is KAGVTQTPRYLIKTRGQQVTLSCSPISGHRSVSWYQQTPGQGLQFLFEYFSETQRNKGNFPGRFSGRQFSNSRSEMNVSTLELGDSALYLCASSLDRSNTEAFFGQGTRLTVV.

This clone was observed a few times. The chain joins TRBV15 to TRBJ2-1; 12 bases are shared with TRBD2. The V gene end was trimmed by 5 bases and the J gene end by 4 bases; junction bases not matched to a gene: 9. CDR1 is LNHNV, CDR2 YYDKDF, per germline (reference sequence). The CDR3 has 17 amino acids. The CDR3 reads CATSSATSGSIYNEQFF. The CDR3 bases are TGTGCCACCAGCTCTGCGACTAGCGGGAGTATTTACAATGAGCAGTTCTTC.

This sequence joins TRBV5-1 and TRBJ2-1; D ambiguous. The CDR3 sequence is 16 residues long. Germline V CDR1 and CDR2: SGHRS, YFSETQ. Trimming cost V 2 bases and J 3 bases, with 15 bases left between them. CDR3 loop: CASSFEVVSGYNEQFF. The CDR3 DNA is TGCGCCAGCAGCTTCGAAGTGGTTTCCGGCTACAATGAGCAGTTCTTC.

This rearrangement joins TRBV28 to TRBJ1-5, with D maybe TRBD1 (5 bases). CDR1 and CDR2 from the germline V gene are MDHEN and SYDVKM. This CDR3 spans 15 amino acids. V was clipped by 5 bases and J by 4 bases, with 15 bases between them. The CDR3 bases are TGTGCCAGCAGTCGCACAGGTGGTCCGAATCAGCCCCAGCATTTT. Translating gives CASSRTGGPNQPQHF.

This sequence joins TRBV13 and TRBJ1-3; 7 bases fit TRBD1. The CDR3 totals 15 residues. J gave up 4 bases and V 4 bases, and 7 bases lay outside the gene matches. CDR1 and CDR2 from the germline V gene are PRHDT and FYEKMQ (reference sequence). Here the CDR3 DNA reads TGTGCCAGCAGCTCTTTCAGGGGGTCCGGAAACACCATATATTTT. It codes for CASSSFRGSGNTIYF.

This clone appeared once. The CDR3 nucleotides read TGTGCCAGCTCACCGGGACAGCCAGGGGAGACCCAGTACTTC. Protein product: CASSPGQPGETQYF. The chain couples TRBV18 to TRBJ2-5, with 7 nucleotides matching TRBD1. Trimming cost V 3 bases and J 5 bases; bases outside gene matches: 6. Germline CDR1 reads KGHSH; CDR2 reads LQKENI. The CDR3 has 14 amino acids.

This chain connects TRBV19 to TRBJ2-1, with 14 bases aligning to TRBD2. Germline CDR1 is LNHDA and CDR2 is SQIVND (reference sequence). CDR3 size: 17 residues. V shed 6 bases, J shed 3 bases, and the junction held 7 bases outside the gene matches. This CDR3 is CASRGGLAGDHYNEQFF. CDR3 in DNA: TGTGCCAGTAGAGGGGGACTAGCGGGAGATCACTACAATGAGCAGTTCTTC.

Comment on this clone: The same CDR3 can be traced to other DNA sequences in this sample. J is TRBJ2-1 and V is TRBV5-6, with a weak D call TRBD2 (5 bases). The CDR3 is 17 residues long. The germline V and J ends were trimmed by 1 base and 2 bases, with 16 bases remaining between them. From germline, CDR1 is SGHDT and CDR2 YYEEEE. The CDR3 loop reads CASSLLARALAYNEQFF. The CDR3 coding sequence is TGTGCCAGCAGCTTGTTGGCGCGGGCCCTCGCCTACAATGAGCAGTTCTTC.

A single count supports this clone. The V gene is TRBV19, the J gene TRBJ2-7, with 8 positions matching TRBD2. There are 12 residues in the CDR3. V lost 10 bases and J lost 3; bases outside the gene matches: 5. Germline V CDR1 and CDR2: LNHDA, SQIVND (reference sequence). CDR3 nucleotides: TGTGCCACTAGGGCGGGAGGCTACGAGCAGTACTTC. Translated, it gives CATRAGGYEQYF.

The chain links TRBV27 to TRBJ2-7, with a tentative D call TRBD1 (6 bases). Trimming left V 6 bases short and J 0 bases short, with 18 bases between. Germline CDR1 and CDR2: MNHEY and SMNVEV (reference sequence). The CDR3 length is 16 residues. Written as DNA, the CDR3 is TGTGCCAGCAGCCCGCTTGGGACACTAAACTCCTACGAGCAGTACTTC. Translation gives CASSPLGTLNSYEQYF.

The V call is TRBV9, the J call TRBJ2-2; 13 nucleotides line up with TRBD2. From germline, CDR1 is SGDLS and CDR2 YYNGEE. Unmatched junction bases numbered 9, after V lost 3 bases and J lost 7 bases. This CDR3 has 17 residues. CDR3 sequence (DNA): TGTGCCAGCAGCGCCGCGGGACTAGCGGGACGGAGCGGGGAGCTGTTTTTT. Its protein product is CASSAAGLAGRSGELFF.

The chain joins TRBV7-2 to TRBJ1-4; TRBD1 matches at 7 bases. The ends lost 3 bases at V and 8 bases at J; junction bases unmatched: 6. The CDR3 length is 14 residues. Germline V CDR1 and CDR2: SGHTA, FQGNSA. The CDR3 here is CASSFFQGDEKLFF. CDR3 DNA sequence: TGTGCCAGCAGCTTTTTCCAGGGGGACGAAAAACTGTTTTTT.

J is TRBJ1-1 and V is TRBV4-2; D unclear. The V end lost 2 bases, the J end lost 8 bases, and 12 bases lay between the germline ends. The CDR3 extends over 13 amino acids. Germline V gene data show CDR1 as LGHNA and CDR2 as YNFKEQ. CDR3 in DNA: TGTGCCAGCAGCCAAACCGGTAACAGCGAAGCTTTCTTT. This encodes CASSQTGNSEAFF.

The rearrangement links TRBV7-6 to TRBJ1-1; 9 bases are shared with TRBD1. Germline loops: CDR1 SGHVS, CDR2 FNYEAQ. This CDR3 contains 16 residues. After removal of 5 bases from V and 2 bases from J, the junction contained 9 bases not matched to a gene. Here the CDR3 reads CASSLGTGKLNTEAFF. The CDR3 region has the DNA TGTGCCAGCAGCCTTGGGACAGGGAAACTTAACACTGAAGCTTTCTTT.

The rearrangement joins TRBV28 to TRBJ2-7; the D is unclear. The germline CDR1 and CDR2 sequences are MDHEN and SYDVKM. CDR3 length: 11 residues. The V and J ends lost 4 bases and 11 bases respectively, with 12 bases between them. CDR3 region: CASSSLGPKYF. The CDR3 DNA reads TGTGCCAGCAGTTCTCTTGGTCCTAAGTACTTC.

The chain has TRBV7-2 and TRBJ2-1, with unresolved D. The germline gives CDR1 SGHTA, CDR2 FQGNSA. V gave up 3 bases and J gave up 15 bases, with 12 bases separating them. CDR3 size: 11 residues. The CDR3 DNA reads TGTGCCAGCAGCTTCACGGCAAGCGTGTTCTTC. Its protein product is CASSFTASVFF. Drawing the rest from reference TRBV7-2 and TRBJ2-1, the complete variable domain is GAGVSQSPSNKVTEKGKDVELRCDPISGHTALYWYRQSLGQGLEFLIYFQGNSAPDKSGLPSDRFSAERTGGSVSTLTIQRTQQEDSAVYLCASSFTASVFFGPGTRLTVL.

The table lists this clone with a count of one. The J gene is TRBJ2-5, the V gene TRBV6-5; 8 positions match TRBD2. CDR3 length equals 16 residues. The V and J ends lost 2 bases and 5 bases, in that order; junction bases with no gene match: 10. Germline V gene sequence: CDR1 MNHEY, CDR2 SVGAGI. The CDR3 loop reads CASSYLRAGEGETQYF. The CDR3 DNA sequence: TGTGCCAGCAGTTACCTCCGAGCGGGGGAGGGGGAGACCCAGTACTTC.

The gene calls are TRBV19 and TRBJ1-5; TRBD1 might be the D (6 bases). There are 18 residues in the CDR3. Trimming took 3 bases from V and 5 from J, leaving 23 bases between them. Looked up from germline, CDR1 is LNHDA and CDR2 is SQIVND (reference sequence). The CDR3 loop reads CASSILISATGPYQPQHF. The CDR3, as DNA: TGTGCCAGTAGTATCCTCATTAGTGCGACAGGACCCTATCAGCCCCAGCATTTT. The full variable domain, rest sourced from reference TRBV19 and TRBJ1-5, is DGGITQSPKYLFRKEGQNVTLSCEQNLNHDAMYWYRQDPGQGLRLIYYSQIVNDFQKGDIAEGYSVSREKKESFPLTVTSAQKNPTAFYLCASSILISATGPYQPQHFGDGTRLSIL.